These T cell receptor beta chains were read from a single sample in a study of blood T cell repertoires in COVID-19. The assay was immunoSEQ multiplex PCR, and TCRdb's table has in-frame clones only and misses some. The sample carries approximately 60,000 clones, more than 75% recorded once. The specimen sequenced was peripheral blood. The receptors come from a man between 50 and 59 years old with active COVID-19. Both conserved end residues are part of each CDR3. Fields, in order: CDR3 length, clone size, V gene, J gene, D gene, CDR3 DNA, CDR3 protein. A D gene is named only where the DNA matches it firmly. Only part of the rows carry a size: once, few, many, or a class if the clone is expanded.

length: 13
size: NA
V: TRBV6-6
J: TRBJ1-1
D: TRBD1
DNA: TGTGCCAGCAGTCGGACAGGGGGCACTGAAGCTTTCTTT
CDR3: CASSRTGGTEAFF

length: 14
size: NA
V: TRBV7-2
J: TRBJ2-1
D: TRBD2
DNA: TGTGCCAGCAGCTCTAGCGGGGAAGCCAATGAGCAGTTCTTC
CDR3: CASSSSGEANEQFF

length: 12
size: NA
V: TRBV30
J: TRBJ1-1
D: NA
DNA: TGTGCCTGGAGTGTATTAGGGGTTGAAGCTTTCTTT
CDR3: CAWSVLGVEAFF

length: 15
size: NA
V: TRBV3-1/TRBV3-2
J: TRBJ2-1
D: TRBD2
DNA: TGTGCCAGCAGCCAAGGGACTAGCGGCAACAATGAGCAGTTCTTC
CDR3: CASSQGTSGNNEQFF

length: 14
size: NA
V: TRBV18
J: TRBJ1-1
D: TRBD1
DNA: TGTGCCAGCTCACCGGACCCACAGGGGGCAGGGGCTTTCTTT
CDR3: CASSPDPQGAGAFF

length: 15
size: NA
V: TRBV27
J: TRBJ1-3
D: TRBD1
DNA: TGTGCCAGCAGTTCCCGGGACAGTAGGATAAACACCATATATTTT
CDR3: CASSSRDSRINTIYF

length: 15
size: NA
V: TRBV7-3
J: TRBJ2-7
D: TRBD2
DNA: TGTGCCAGCAGCTGGGCTAGCGGGGGCACCTACGAGCAGTACTTC
CDR3: CASSWASGGTYEQYF

length: 15
size: NA
V: TRBV7-2
J: TRBJ1-4
D: NA
DNA: TGTGCCAGCAGCCCCCGTGAGTGGACTAATGAAAAACTGTTTTTT
CDR3: CASSPREWTNEKLFF

length: 15
size: NA
V: TRBV6-6
J: TRBJ2-7
D: TRBD1
DNA: TGTGCCAGCAGTTATCGGGGACAGGGGGCAAGGGAGCAGTACTTC
CDR3: CASSYRGQGAREQYF

length: 15
size: few
V: TRBV18
J: TRBJ1-1
D: TRBD1
DNA: TGTGCCAGCTCACCAAGTTCAACAGGGGCTTCTGAAGCTTTCTTT
CDR3: CASSPSSTGASEAFF

length: 16
size: NA
V: TRBV5-4
J: TRBJ2-3
D: TRBD2
DNA: TGTGCCAGCAGCCCGACTAGCGGGGGAGAGACAGATACGCAGTATTTT
CDR3: CASSPTSGGETDTQYF

length: 15
size: NA
V: TRBV23-1
J: TRBJ2-1
D: TRBD1
DNA: TGCGCCAGCAGTCGGCAGGGGGTTCGCTACAATGAGCAGTTCTTC
CDR3: CASSRQGVRYNEQFF

length: 13
size: few
V: TRBV9
J: TRBJ2-1
D: NA
DNA: TGTGCCAGCAGCTTAGATAGAAACAATGAGCAGTTCTTC
CDR3: CASSLDRNNEQFF

length: 11
size: NA
V: TRBV9
J: TRBJ2-1
D: NA
DNA: TGTGCCAGCGGGGCTAGGAATGAGCAGTTCTTC
CDR3: CASGARNEQFF

length: 14
size: NA
V: TRBV6-2/TRBV6-3
J: TRBJ1-5
D: NA
DNA: TGTGCCAGCAGTCGGGGACTTAATAATCAGCCCCAGCATTTT
CDR3: CASSRGLNNQPQHF

length: 17
size: NA
V: TRBV7-3
J: TRBJ2-2
D: TRBD2
DNA: TGTGCCAGCAGCTTAAGTGGTGCGGGAGTTCGGACCGGGGAGCTGTTTTTT
CDR3: CASSLSGAGVRTGELFF

length: 17
size: once
V: TRBV13
J: TRBJ1-2
D: TRBD1
DNA: TGTGCCAGCAGCTCAGATCCCGGGACAGGGGGCTACTATGGCTACACCTTC
CDR3: CASSSDPGTGGYYGYTF

length: 16
size: NA
V: TRBV4-3
J: TRBJ2-1
D: TRBD2
DNA: TGCGCCAGCAGCCAAGAGAGCGGGAGTTCTTACAATGAGCAGTTCTTC
CDR3: CASSQESGSSYNEQFF

length: 12
size: NA
V: TRBV29-1
J: TRBJ1-1
D: NA
DNA: TGCAGCGTTGAACTACGGGGCACTGAAGCTTTCTTT
CDR3: CSVELRGTEAFF

length: 15
size: NA
V: TRBV28
J: TRBJ2-3
D: TRBD2
DNA: TGTGCCAGCAGTTTACCAGCGGGAGCGGCAGATACGCAGTATTTT
CDR3: CASSLPAGAADTQYF

length: 13
size: NA
V: TRBV10-3
J: TRBJ1-2
D: NA
DNA: TGTGCCATCAGTGAGTACAGGGCCGATGGCTACACCTTC
CDR3: CAISEYRADGYTF

length: 15
size: NA
V: TRBV7-2
J: TRBJ1-2
D: TRBD1
DNA: TGTGCCAGCAGCCCCGGACAGGGCTCCCTTAATGGCTACACCTTC
CDR3: CASSPGQGSLNGYTF

length: 15
size: NA
V: TRBV5-8
J: TRBJ1-2
D: NA
DNA: TGTGCCAGCAGCTTGGTCGGGACACCTAACTATGGCTACACCTTC
CDR3: CASSLVGTPNYGYTF

length: 13
size: few
V: TRBV19
J: TRBJ2-7
D: NA
DNA: TGTGCCACCGGGGGGCTGCGCACCTACGAGCAGTACTTC
CDR3: CATGGLRTYEQYF

length: 14
size: once
V: TRBV18
J: TRBJ2-7
D: NA
DNA: TGTGCCAGCTCACCATCCGGACAGCCTTACGAGCAGTACTTC
CDR3: CASSPSGQPYEQYF

length: 16
size: NA
V: TRBV10-3
J: TRBJ2-7
D: NA
DNA: TGTGCCATCAGTGAGTCGGCCGGACGGGGAGCTAACGAGCAGTACTTC
CDR3: CAISESAGRGANEQYF

length: 14
size: NA
V: TRBV6-4
J: TRBJ2-7
D: TRBD2
DNA: TGTGCCAGCAGTGAGCGGGGGGGCCGCGACGAGCAGTACTTC
CDR3: CASSERGGRDEQYF

length: 16
size: NA
V: TRBV29-1
J: TRBJ2-6
D: TRBD1
DNA: TGCAGCGTTGAAGGACAGGGGGCGTCCGGGGCCAACGTCCTGACTTTC
CDR3: CSVEGQGASGANVLTF

length: 12
size: NA
V: TRBV27
J: TRBJ2-7
D: NA
DNA: TGTGCCAGCAGTTTACGGGGCTACGAGCAGTACTTC
CDR3: CASSLRGYEQYF

length: 15
size: NA
V: TRBV4-1
J: TRBJ2-1
D: NA
DNA: TGCGCCAGCAGCCAAGAACCCAGGGCCACAAATGAGCAGTTCTTC
CDR3: CASSQEPRATNEQFF

length: 15
size: NA
V: TRBV5-1
J: TRBJ1-6
D: TRBD1
DNA: TGCGCCAGCAAAGAGGGGGCCACGTATAATTCACCCCTCCACTTT
CDR3: CASKEGATYNSPLHF

length: 17
size: NA
V: TRBV19
J: TRBJ1-1
D: TRBD1
DNA: TGTGCCAGTACCCGAAGTAGCACAGGGGATACGAACACTGAAGCTTTCTTT
CDR3: CASTRSSTGDTNTEAFF

length: 18
size: NA
V: TRBV4-1
J: TRBJ2-3
D: TRBD2
DNA: TGCGCCAGCAGCCAAGCTCACTTAGCGGGGGGGCAGGCAGATACGCAGTATTTT
CDR3: CASSQAHLAGGQADTQYF

length: 15
size: NA
V: TRBV7-2
J: TRBJ2-7
D: TRBD2
DNA: TGTGCCAGCAGCCGTTCTAGCGGGGGGTCCGACGAGCAGTACTTC
CDR3: CASSRSSGGSDEQYF

length: 16
size: NA
V: TRBV28
J: TRBJ2-6
D: NA
DNA: TGTGCCACCCGCGGACAGATTTCATCTGGGGCCAACGTCCTGACTTTC
CDR3: CATRGQISSGANVLTF

length: 15
size: NA
V: TRBV6-2/TRBV6-3
J: TRBJ2-7
D: NA
DNA: TGTGCCAGCAGTACTCCGGGCAGGGGATCCTACGAGCAGTACTTC
CDR3: CASSTPGRGSYEQYF

length: 17
size: NA
V: TRBV7-2
J: TRBJ1-5
D: NA
DNA: TGTGCCAGCAGCCGCCAAGGGGGGGCGATCGGTGATCAGCCCCAGCATTTT
CDR3: CASSRQGGAIGDQPQHF

length: 18
size: NA
V: TRBV24-1
J: TRBJ1-1
D: TRBD1
DNA: TGTGCCACCAGTGATTTGTCCCCTCTGACAGGGCCGGGAACTGAAGCTTTCTTT
CDR3: CATSDLSPLTGPGTEAFF

length: 13
size: NA
V: TRBV6-5
J: TRBJ1-1
D: NA
DNA: TGTGCCAGCGCAGGGACACCACACACTGAAGTTTTCTTT
CDR3: CASAGTPHTEVFF

length: 11
size: NA
V: TRBV21-1
J: TRBJ2-7
D: NA
DNA: TGTGCCAGCAGCCGGACATACGAGCAGTACTTC
CDR3: CASSRTYEQYF

length: 19
size: NA
V: TRBV18
J: TRBJ2-6
D: NA
DNA: TGTGCCAGCTCACCTTGGACTCAAACGGACTCCTCTGGGGCCAACGTCCTGACTTTC
CDR3: CASSPWTQTDSSGANVLTF

length: 15
size: NA
V: TRBV27
J: TRBJ1-2
D: TRBD1
DNA: TGTGCCAGCAGCCTGGGACAGGGACGCGCCTATGGCTACACCTTC
CDR3: CASSLGQGRAYGYTF

length: 15
size: NA
V: TRBV7-9
J: TRBJ2-7
D: NA
DNA: TGTGCCAGCAGCTCCTACAGGTCCAACTCCTACGAGCAGTACTTC
CDR3: CASSSYRSNSYEQYF

length: 14
size: NA
V: TRBV7-9
J: TRBJ1-1
D: TRBD1
DNA: TGTGCCAGCCAGGGGGCCGTGGGAAGCACTGAAGCTTTCTTT
CDR3: CASQGAVGSTEAFF

length: 15
size: NA
V: TRBV11-2
J: TRBJ2-7
D: NA
DNA: TGTGCCAGCGTTCTGGGGAGCGCAGGGGGAGGCGAGCAGTACTTC
CDR3: CASVLGSAGGGEQYF

length: 13
size: NA
V: TRBV6-5
J: TRBJ1-1
D: NA
DNA: TGTGCCAGCATCTACTTGGGGGGCACTGAAGCTTTCTTT
CDR3: CASIYLGGTEAFF

length: 12
size: NA
V: TRBV30
J: TRBJ1-3
D: NA
DNA: TGTGCCTGGAGTGTACAGTGGGACACCATATATTTT
CDR3: CAWSVQWDTIYF

length: 16
size: NA
V: TRBV5-1
J: TRBJ2-1
D: TRBD2
DNA: TGCGCCAGCAGCCCCCCCGGGACTAGCGGGAGTGGTGAGCAGTTCTTC
CDR3: CASSPPGTSGSGEQFF

length: 14
size: NA
V: TRBV3-1/TRBV3-2
J: TRBJ2-3
D: NA
DNA: TGTGCCAGCAGCCTCCCCGAGAGCACAGATACGCAGTATTTT
CDR3: CASSLPESTDTQYF

length: 14
size: NA
V: TRBV3-1/TRBV3-2
J: TRBJ1-2
D: TRBD1
DNA: TGTGCCAGCAGCCAAGAAGACAGGGTCTATGGCTACACCTTC
CDR3: CASSQEDRVYGYTF

length: 10
size: NA
V: TRBV2
J: TRBJ2-7
D: NA
DNA: TGTGCCAGCATGACACAGAAGCAGTACTTC
CDR3: CASMTQKQYF

length: 15
size: NA
V: TRBV7-3
J: TRBJ2-3
D: TRBD2
DNA: TGTGCCAGCAGCTTGCGCGGGGGGAGCACAGATACGCAGTATTTT
CDR3: CASSLRGGSTDTQYF

length: 15
size: NA
V: TRBV7-2
J: TRBJ1-6
D: TRBD1
DNA: TGTGCCAGCAGCACCTGGACAGGGACAGGGTCACCCCTCCACTTT
CDR3: CASSTWTGTGSPLHF

length: 15
size: NA
V: TRBV2
J: TRBJ1-6
D: NA
DNA: TGTGCCAGCAGGGAAGTAGGCCAGGGAGGTTCACCCCTCCACTTT
CDR3: CASREVGQGGSPLHF

length: 18
size: NA
V: TRBV4-1
J: TRBJ2-3
D: TRBD1
DNA: TGCGCCAGCAGCCAAGACAGCCAGGGGGAAACGGGCACAGATACGCAGTATTTT
CDR3: CASSQDSQGETGTDTQYF